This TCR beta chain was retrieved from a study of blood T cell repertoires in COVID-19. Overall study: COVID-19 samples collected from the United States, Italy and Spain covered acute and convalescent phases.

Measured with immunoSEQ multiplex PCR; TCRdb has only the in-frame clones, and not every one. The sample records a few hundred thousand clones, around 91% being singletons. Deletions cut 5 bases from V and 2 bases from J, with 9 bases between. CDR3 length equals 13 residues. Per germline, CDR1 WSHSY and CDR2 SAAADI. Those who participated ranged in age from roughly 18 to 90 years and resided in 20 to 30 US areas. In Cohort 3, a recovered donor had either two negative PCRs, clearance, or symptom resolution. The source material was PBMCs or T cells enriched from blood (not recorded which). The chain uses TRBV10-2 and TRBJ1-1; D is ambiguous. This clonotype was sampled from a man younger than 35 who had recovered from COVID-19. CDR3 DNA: TGCGCCAGCAGTCGGCGGAGAAACACTGAAGCTTTCTTT. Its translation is CASSRRRNTEAFF.